Listed below are T cell receptor beta chains from one sample, sequenced in a study of blood T cell repertoires in COVID-19. This table comes from immunoSEQ multiplex PCR, and its TCRdb copy is limited to in-frame clones, with some not included. Of 200,000 to 250,000 clones detected, roughly 81% appear once; the ten largest clones hold around 4%. The source material was peripheral blood. The source is a middle-aged man with acute or convalescent COVID-19. CDR3s leave out the opening cysteine and the closing phenylalanine or tryptophan.

V: TRBV7-2; CDR3: ASSQPLGSGVEQY
V: TRBV9; CDR3: ASSGLQGERYGYT
V: TRBV7-8; CDR3: ASSPRGQGAYEQY
V: TRBV2; CDR3: ASRTQTSGRSLGELF
V: TRBV27; CDR3: ASSSNRGLTDTQY
V: TRBV7-9; CDR3: ASLLQGAERNEQF
V: TRBV6-6; CDR3: ASNPMMGQPTYGYT
V: TRBV7-2; CDR3: ASSPLQLAGLTGELF
V: TRBV11-2; CDR3: ASSPQTGNTIY
V: TRBV2; CDR3: ASSALRLAGGLYNEQF
V: TRBV6-1; CDR3: ASSGTSGVGSSYNEQF
V: TRBV9; CDR3: ASSVDSQERSPLH
V: TRBV5-5; CDR3: ASSAGQGNQPQH
V: TRBV27; CDR3: ASSILPRTGAYEQY
V: TRBV7-3; CDR3: ASSFTGRSAEAF
V: TRBV2; CDR3: ASGRDEQY
V: TRBV6-5; CDR3: ASRKGPNRGDEQY
V: TRBV19; CDR3: ASRWGTNSYEQY
V: TRBV13; CDR3: ASSATTSVTYNEQF
V: TRBV12-5; CDR3: ASGLVTHRETYEQY
V: TRBV19; CDR3: ASSIDQTFTDTQY
V: TRBV5-1; CDR3: ASSVDRNYEQY
V: TRBV28; CDR3: ASRWTGISNQPQH
V: TRBV28; CDR3: ASSVIIGKYEQY
V: TRBV7-8; CDR3: ASSLAPQGSRDGYT
V: TRBV11-2; CDR3: ASSLQVNSPLH
V: TRBV19; CDR3: ASSMRGGAYEQY
V: TRBV5-1; CDR3: ASSWVGTVNTEAF
V: TRBV7-2; CDR3: ASSLVWTTNTGELF
V: TRBV3-1/TRBV3-2; CDR3: ASSQELKGAISKAGNTIY
V: TRBV5-1; CDR3: ASSLTGANTEAF
V: TRBV20-1; CDR3: SASYNYGYT
V: TRBV7-9; CDR3: ASSSDRLNTEAF
V: TRBV2; CDR3: ASSERGGGSTDTQY
V: TRBV6-5; CDR3: ASGSYNQPQH
V: TRBV19; CDR3: ATRRVPNTEAF
V: TRBV30; CDR3: AWSVTAVNEQF
V: TRBV2; CDR3: ATGGGPTEAF
V: TRBV6-1; CDR3: ASSEWGQREQY
V: TRBV29-1; CDR3: SVRGTGDGGYT
V: TRBV6-6; CDR3: ASSYSGVWGQETQY
V: TRBV3-1/TRBV3-2; CDR3: ASSLGQGGYEQY
V: TRBV7-7; CDR3: ASSPELAGGWDEQF
V: TRBV6-5; CDR3: ASSYSRGLGSPLH
V: TRBV9; CDR3: ASSPGLAGGLVGELF
V: TRBV7-8; CDR3: ASSLGKEYFEKLF
V: TRBV28; CDR3: AVGQDSYEQY
V: TRBV2; CDR3: ASGDSARTDTQY
V: TRBV9; CDR3: ASSGSESSYNEQF
V: TRBV6-6; CDR3: ASSQVSYGYT
V: TRBV5-4; CDR3: ASSTITGETYGYT
V: TRBV3-1/TRBV3-2; CDR3: ASSQEEGLRYNEQF
V: TRBV2; CDR3: ASSEAYEQY
V: TRBV4-2; CDR3: ASSQELGARSDTQY
V: TRBV4-1; CDR3: ASSQDSRTQY